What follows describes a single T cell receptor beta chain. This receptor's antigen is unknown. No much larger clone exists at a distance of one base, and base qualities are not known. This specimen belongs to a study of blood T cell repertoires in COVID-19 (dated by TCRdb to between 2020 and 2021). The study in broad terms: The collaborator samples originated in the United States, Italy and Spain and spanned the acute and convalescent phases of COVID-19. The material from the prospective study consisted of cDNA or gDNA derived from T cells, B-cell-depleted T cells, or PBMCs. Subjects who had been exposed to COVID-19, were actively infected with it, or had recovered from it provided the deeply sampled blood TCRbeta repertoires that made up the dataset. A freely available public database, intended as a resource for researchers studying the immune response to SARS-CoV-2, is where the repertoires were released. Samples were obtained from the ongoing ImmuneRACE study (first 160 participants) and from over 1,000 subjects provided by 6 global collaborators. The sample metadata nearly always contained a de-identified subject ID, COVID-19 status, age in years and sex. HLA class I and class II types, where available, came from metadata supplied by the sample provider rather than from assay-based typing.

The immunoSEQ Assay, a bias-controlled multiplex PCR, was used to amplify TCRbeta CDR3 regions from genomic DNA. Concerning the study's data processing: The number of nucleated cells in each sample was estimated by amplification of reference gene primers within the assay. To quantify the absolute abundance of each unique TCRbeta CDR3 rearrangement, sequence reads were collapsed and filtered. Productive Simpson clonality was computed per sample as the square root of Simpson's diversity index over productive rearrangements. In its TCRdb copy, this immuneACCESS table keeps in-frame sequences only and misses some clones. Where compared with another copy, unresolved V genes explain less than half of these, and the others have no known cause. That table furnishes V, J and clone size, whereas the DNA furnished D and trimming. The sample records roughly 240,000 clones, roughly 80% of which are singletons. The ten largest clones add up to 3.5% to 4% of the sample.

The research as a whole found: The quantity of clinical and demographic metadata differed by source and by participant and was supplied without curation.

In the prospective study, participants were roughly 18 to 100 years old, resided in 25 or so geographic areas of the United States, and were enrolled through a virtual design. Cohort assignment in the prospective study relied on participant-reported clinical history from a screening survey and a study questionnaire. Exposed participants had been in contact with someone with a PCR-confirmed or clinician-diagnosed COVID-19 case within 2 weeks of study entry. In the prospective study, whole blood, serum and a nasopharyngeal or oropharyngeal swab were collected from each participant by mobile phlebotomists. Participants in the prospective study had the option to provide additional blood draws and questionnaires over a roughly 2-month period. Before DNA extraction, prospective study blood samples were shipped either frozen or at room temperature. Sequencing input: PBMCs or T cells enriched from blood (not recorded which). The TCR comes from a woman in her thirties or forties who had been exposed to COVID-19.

CDR3 protein: CASSEGGSRDTQYF. The DNA sequence is TGTGCCAGCAGTGAAGGAGGTAGCCGGGATACGCAGTATTTT. Recombination connected TRBV6-1 to TRBJ2-3; the D gene identity is not certain. Looking up the germline V gene yields CDR1 MNHNS and CDR2 SASEGT. The CDR3 contains 14 residues, cysteine and phenylalanine counted. Left in the record is the CDR3 DNA by itself, 42 bases read in frame from the first base. Relative to germline, V is 1 base shorter and J is 6 bases shorter, with 11 bases between their ends.